Detailed here is one TCR beta chain. This CDR3 spans 13 amino acids. Germline CDR1 and CDR2: SQVTM and ANQGSEA. V was shortened by 3 bases and J by 4 bases, with 10 bases between the two germline ends. The data derive from a study of blood T cell repertoires in COVID-19. Background on the study: Material from acute and convalescent COVID-19 was sourced from the United States, Italy and Spain. The analysed material was cDNA or gDNA that came from T cells, B-cell-depleted T cells, or PBMCs.

Authors' analysis steps: Reference gene primer amplification in the assay estimated nucleated cell counts. Only in-frame clones appear in the TCRdb table, and some are missing; sequencing was by immunoSEQ multiplex PCR. Clone size and the V and J calls come from that table; the DNA yielded D and trimming. The sample gives 200,000 to 250,000 clones, 86% of which show up once; 2% to 2.5% is in the top ten. The chain recombines TRBV29-1 with TRBJ2-1; a weak D match, TRBD1 (6 bases). The TCR originated in a man aged 25 to 40 who had recovered from COVID-19. The source material was peripheral blood. DNA of the CDR3: TGCAGCGTTGAGGGTACAGGGTACAATGAGCAGTTCTTC. Its translation: CSVEGTGYNEQFF.